This T cell receptor beta chain derives from a study of blood T cell repertoires in COVID-19. Background on the study: Donors in the United States, Italy and Spain gave samples during acute or convalescent COVID-19. The analysed material was cDNA or gDNA that came from T cells, B-cell-depleted T cells, or PBMCs.

The method was immunoSEQ multiplex PCR; TCRdb's version includes in-frame clones alone and lacks a portion of them. The data show around 120,000 clones, with around 80% seen just once and roughly 1.8% held by the top ten. The CDR3 loop spans 14 amino acids. CDR1 is SGHRS and CDR2 is YFSETQ in the germline V gene. With 4 bases removed from V and 1 base from J, the gap between germline ends came to 10 bases. This chain uses TRBV5-1 with TRBJ2-3; tentatively, D is TRBD1 (6 bases). Sequencing was carried out using peripheral blood. The receptor was isolated from a man between 65 and 79 years old with acute or convalescent COVID-19. As DNA, the CDR3 is TGCGCCAGCAGCCTCCGACAGGGCACAGATACGCAGTATTTT. Translating gives CASSLRQGTDTQYF.